Listed below are T cell receptor beta chains from one sample, sequenced in a study of identical twins' blood T cells. TCRdb passed the 5' RACE reads through MiXCR, listing each CDR3 protein once. The table records over a thousand distinct CDR3 sequences, about three quarters of them present only once. Sequencing input: PBMCs. These TCRs come from a woman aged 18 to 55 in good health. Each CDR3 is given with its conserved first and last residue. The order of the fields is V gene, D gene, J gene, clone size, CDR3 protein, CDR3 DNA. A D gene is named only where the DNA matches it firmly. Clone size is stated in some rows and not others, as once, few, many or a class when expanded.

>TRBV6-2/TRBV6-3|NA|TRBJ2-7|NA
CASSYSMSGTVIYEQYF
TGTGCCAGCAGTTACTCAATGTCAGGGACGGTAATCTACGAGCAGTACTTC
>TRBV13|NA|TRBJ1-1|NA
CASSIQGVTEAFF
TGTGCCAGCAGCATACAGGGCGTCACTGAAGCTTTCTTT
>TRBV6-2/TRBV6-3|NA|TRBJ2-7|NA
CASSVSSGGAYEQYF
TGTGCCAGCAGCGTTTCCTCGGGCGGTGCCTACGAGCAGTACTTC
>TRBV6-2/TRBV6-3|NA|TRBJ1-2|NA
CASSYRVYYGYTF
TGTGCCAGCAGTTACAGGGTCTACTATGGCTACACCTTC
>TRBV5-1|NA|TRBJ2-3|NA
CASSLAGTIYTDTQYF
TGCGCCAGCAGCTTGGCGGGGACGATATACACAGATACGCAGTATTTT
>TRBV7-9|NA|TRBJ1-1|NA
CASSFIGSNTEAFF
TGTGCCAGCAGCTTTATTGGTTCGAACACTGAAGCTTTCTTT
>TRBV20-1|TRBD2|TRBJ2-3|NA
CSARDLTSGEADTQYF
TGCAGTGCTAGAGATCTGACTAGCGGGGAGGCAGATACGCAGTATTTT
>TRBV6-5|NA|TRBJ1-5|NA
CASSYTNQPQHF
TGTGCCAGCAGTTACACAAATCAGCCCCAGCATTTT
>TRBV7-6|NA|TRBJ1-5|NA
CASSLGPQKNQPQHF
TGTGCCAGCAGCTTGGGCCCACAGAAGAATCAGCCCCAGCATTTT
>TRBV2|NA|TRBJ1-5|NA
CASSVGSDYSNQPQHF
TGTGCCAGCAGTGTTGGGTCAGACTATAGCAATCAGCCCCAGCATTTT
>TRBV7-1|NA|TRBJ2-5|NA
CASSSFPLETQYF
TGTGCCAGCAGCTCCTTTCCGTTAGAGACCCAGTACTTC
>TRBV18|NA|TRBJ1-2|NA
CASSPPGARYGYTF
TGTGCCAGCTCACCACCAGGGGCTCGCTATGGCTACACCTTC
>TRBV12-3/TRBV12-4|TRBD1|TRBJ1-5|once
CASKATGTGQPQHF
TGTGCCAGCAAAGCGACAGGGACAGGACAGCCCCAGCATTTT
>TRBV7-6|TRBD1|TRBJ2-7|NA
CASSLTGQGAYEQYF
TGTGCCAGCAGCTTAACGGGTCAGGGGGCCTACGAGCAGTACTTC
>TRBV6-2/TRBV6-3|NA|TRBJ2-7|once
CASSYSVGYEQYF
TGTGCCAGCAGTTACTCGGTGGGTTACGAGCAGTACTTC
>TRBV6-2/TRBV6-3|TRBD1|TRBJ1-5|NA
CAGSRTGSSNQPQHF
TGTGCCGGCAGTCGGACAGGTTCAAGCAATCAGCCCCAGCATTTT
>TRBV7-6|NA|TRBJ2-6|NA
CASSLKGPSSGANVLTF
TGTGCCAGCAGCTTAAAGGGACCGAGCTCTGGGGCCAACGTCCTGACTTTC
>TRBV7-6|NA|TRBJ2-4|NA
CASSLATGSSSNIQYF
TGTGCCAGCAGCTTAGCAACGGGGTCGAGTTCGAACATTCAGTACTTC
>TRBV10-3|NA|TRBJ1-1|few
CAMRRDMNTEAFF
TGTGCCATGAGGAGGGACATGAACACTGAAGCTTTCTTT
>TRBV29-1|TRBD1|TRBJ1-1|NA
CSGQGPTEAFF
TGCAGCGGACAGGGGCCCACTGAAGCTTTCTTT
>TRBV10-1|TRBD1|TRBJ1-2|NA
CASSELTGHFYGYTF
TGCGCCAGCAGTGAGTTGACAGGGCATTTCTATGGCTACACCTTC
>TRBV7-2|NA|TRBJ1-5|NA
CASSTYSNQPQHF
TGTGCCAGCAGCACATATAGCAATCAGCCCCAGCATTTT
>TRBV29-1|NA|TRBJ1-2|NA
CSVNWVFPRDGYTF
TGCAGCGTTAACTGGGTTTTTCCAAGGGATGGCTACACCTTC
>TRBV6-4|NA|TRBJ1-1|NA
CASTRMNTEAFF
TGTGCCAGCACCCGTATGAACACTGAAGCTTTCTTT
>TRBV6-2/TRBV6-3|TRBD2|TRBJ2-1|once
CASRKGLAGYNEQFF
TGTGCCAGCAGGAAGGGACTAGCGGGCTACAATGAGCAGTTCTTC
>TRBV20-1|NA|TRBJ2-1|NA
CSARGYRENEQFF
TGCAGTGCTAGAGGGTACAGGGAGAATGAGCAGTTCTTC
>TRBV10-1|TRBD1|TRBJ1-5|large
CASQSDREGQPQHF
TGCGCCAGTCAGTCAGACAGGGAGGGTCAGCCCCAGCATTTT
>TRBV6-4|NA|TRBJ2-3|NA
CASSAGETDTQYF
TGTGCCAGCAGTGCCGGGGAGACAGATACGCAGTATTTT
>TRBV6-5|NA|TRBJ2-3|NA
CASSYQPTGSSTDTQYF
TGTGCCAGCAGTTACCAGCCGACAGGTTCTAGCACAGATACGCAGTATTTT
>TRBV29-1|TRBD1|TRBJ2-7|NA
CSVEERDSIPYEQYF
TGCAGCGTAGAAGAAAGGGACAGTATTCCCTACGAGCAGTACTTC
>TRBV10-3|NA|TRBJ1-1|once
CAISESTGTKGFYRTEAFF
TGTGCCATCAGTGAGTCGACCGGGACAAAGGGGTTCTATAGGACTGAAGCTTTCTTT
>TRBV14|NA|TRBJ2-1|NA
CASSQLRGNEQFF
TGTGCCAGCAGCCAACTTAGGGGGAATGAGCAGTTCTTC
>TRBV10-1|NA|TRBJ1-3|NA
CARGPGVQRNTIYF
TGCGCCAGGGGGCCGGGGGTACAGAGAAACACCATATATTTT
>TRBV12-3/TRBV12-4|NA|TRBJ2-3|once
CASSLGGGEDTQYF
TGTGCCAGCAGTTTAGGAGGGGGAGAAGATACGCAGTATTTT
>TRBV21-1|NA|TRBJ2-7|NA
CASSSSSGGAYEQYF
TGTGCCAGCAGCTCCAGTAGCGGGGGGGCCTACGAGCAGTACTTC
>TRBV4-2|NA|TRBJ2-1|NA
CASSQDKNPGTPNEQFF
TGTGCCAGCAGCCAAGATAAGAACCCCGGGACTCCCAATGAGCAGTTCTTC
>TRBV12-3/TRBV12-4|TRBD1|TRBJ2-7|NA
CASSSPGQGTYEQYF
TGTGCCAGCAGTTCCCCGGGACAGGGGACCTACGAGCAGTACTTC
>TRBV28|NA|TRBJ1-4|NA
CASSSRAREKLFF
TGTGCCAGCAGTTCCAGGGCTCGTGAAAAACTGTTTTTT
>TRBV4-2|NA|TRBJ1-1|NA
CASSQERRVTEAFF
TGTGCCAGCAGCCAAGAGAGGAGGGTTACTGAAGCTTTCTTT
>TRBV10-3|NA|TRBJ1-2|NA
CAISESAGDISYGYTF
TGTGCCATCAGTGAGTCAGCCGGTGACATCTCCTATGGCTACACCTTC
>TRBV6-4|NA|TRBJ1-1|few
CAPTRVRTEAFF
TGTGCCCCGACCAGGGTACGCACTGAAGCTTTCTTT
>TRBV20-1|TRBD2|TRBJ2-7|few
CSARETSDYEQYF
TGCAGTGCTAGAGAAACTAGCGACTACGAGCAGTACTTC
>TRBV10-3|NA|TRBJ1-2|NA
CAIRAGPNGYTF
TGTGCCATCAGAGCGGGGCCGAATGGCTACACCTTC
>TRBV6-2/TRBV6-3|NA|TRBJ1-6|few
CASSYSGGVNSPLHF
TGTGCCAGCAGTTACTCAGGAGGAGTTAATTCACCCCTCCACTTT
>TRBV12-3/TRBV12-4|NA|TRBJ1-4|few
CASSLTDATNEKLFF
TGTGCCAGCAGTTTGACAGATGCAACTAATGAAAAACTGTTTTTT
>TRBV6-2/TRBV6-3|TRBD2|TRBJ2-7|NA
CASSYSMAGGYEQYF
TGTGCCAGCAGTTACTCGATGGCGGGGGGCTACGAGCAGTACTTC
>TRBV11-2|NA|TRBJ2-5|NA
CASSLVAQGWQETQYF
TGTGCCAGCAGCTTAGTAGCGCAGGGTTGGCAAGAGACCCAGTACTTC
>TRBV6-5|TRBD2|TRBJ2-3|NA
CASSYRGGRTDTQYF
TGTGCCAGCAGTTACCGGGGGGGCCGTACAGATACGCAGTATTTT
>TRBV2|NA|TRBJ2-3|NA
CASSFDSDTQYF
TGTGCCAGCAGCTTTGACAGTGATACGCAGTATTTT
>TRBV29-1|NA|TRBJ1-1|large
CSVEDRGRTEAFF
TGCAGCGTTGAAGATCGAGGGAGGACTGAAGCTTTCTTT
>TRBV7-7|NA|TRBJ2-2|NA
CASSLDRSGELFF
TGTGCTAGCAGCTTAGATCGATCCGGGGAGCTGTTTTTT
>TRBV6-2/TRBV6-3|NA|TRBJ2-1|NA
CASISRDELRAGISYNEQFF
TGTGCCAGCATATCCCGGGACGAACTCCGGGCGGGGATCTCCTACAATGAGCAGTTCTTC
>TRBV4-3|NA|TRBJ1-6|few
CASSQEPNSPLHF
TGCGCCAGCAGCCAAGAACCTAATTCACCCCTCCACTTT
>TRBV6-4|NA|TRBJ1-4|NA
CASSHGQKLFF
TGTGCCAGCAGTCACGGACAGAAACTGTTTTTT